Listed below are T cell receptor beta chains from one sample, sequenced in a study of identical twins. From the 5' RACE reads, TCRdb called clonotypes with MiXCR, one entry per CDR3 protein. The data show 400,000 to 500,000 distinct CDR3 sequences, approximately 17% seen once. The sequenced material came from naive T cells sorted from blood. The receptor set was obtained from a man aged 50-60 years in good health. Each CDR3 is given with its conserved first and last residue. D genes are given only for firm matches. Clone size is shown for a subset of rows, as once, few, many or a class of expanded clone.

clone size: -; V gene: TRBV9; J gene: TRBJ2-7; D gene: TRBD2; CDR3 protein: CASSDKAGGPSVPYEQYF; CDR3 DNA: TGTGCCAGCAGCGACAAAGCGGGAGGGCCCTCCGTGCCCTACGAGCAGTACTTC
clone size: many; V gene: TRBV11-1; J gene: TRBJ1-1; D gene: TRBD1; CDR3 protein: CASSWDRGLGYTEAFF; CDR3 DNA: TGTGCCAGCAGCTGGGACAGGGGGCTCGGATACACTGAAGCTTTCTTT
clone size: many; V gene: TRBV20-1; J gene: TRBJ2-2; D gene: -; CDR3 protein: CSASYPNTGELFF; CDR3 DNA: TGCAGTGCCTCTTACCCTAACACCGGGGAGCTGTTTTTT
clone size: many; V gene: TRBV12-3/TRBV12-4; J gene: TRBJ2-3; D gene: -; CDR3 protein: CASSLSGSTDTQYF; CDR3 DNA: TGTGCCAGCAGTTTATCCGGGAGCACAGATACGCAGTATTTT
clone size: -; V gene: TRBV24-1; J gene: TRBJ2-7; D gene: -; CDR3 protein: CATSDNQGYEQYF; CDR3 DNA: TGTGCCACCAGTGATAACCAGGGATACGAGCAGTACTTC
clone size: -; V gene: TRBV20-1; J gene: TRBJ2-3; D gene: -; CDR3 protein: CSADALAYGDTQYF; CDR3 DNA: TGCAGTGCCGACGCGTTAGCGTATGGAGATACGCAGTATTTT
clone size: many; V gene: TRBV20-1; J gene: TRBJ2-3; D gene: -; CDR3 protein: CSASDSQEVTDTQYF; CDR3 DNA: TGCAGTGCTTCTGACAGCCAGGAGGTGACAGATACGCAGTATTTT
clone size: many; V gene: TRBV5-8; J gene: TRBJ2-2; D gene: -; CDR3 protein: CASSLYTNTGELFF; CDR3 DNA: TGTGCCAGCAGCTTGTATACGAACACCGGGGAGCTGTTTTTT
clone size: -; V gene: TRBV28; J gene: TRBJ1-5; D gene: -; CDR3 protein: CASSLWGGATNQPQHF; CDR3 DNA: TGTGCCAGCAGTTTATGGGGGGGGGCTACGAATCAGCCCCAGCATTTT
clone size: few; V gene: TRBV12-3/TRBV12-4; J gene: TRBJ2-7; D gene: -; CDR3 protein: CATSTGSSYEQYF; CDR3 DNA: TGTGCCACATCGACAGGCAGCTCCTACGAGCAGTACTTC
clone size: -; V gene: TRBV27; J gene: TRBJ2-5; D gene: -; CDR3 protein: CASSEMGSYQETQYF; CDR3 DNA: TGTGCCAGCAGCGAGATGGGCTCGTACCAAGAGACCCAGTACTTC
clone size: many; V gene: TRBV12-3/TRBV12-4; J gene: TRBJ2-3; D gene: -; CDR3 protein: CASSMGNTQYF; CDR3 DNA: TGTGCCAGCAGTATGGGGAATACGCAGTATTTT
clone size: -; V gene: TRBV20-1; J gene: TRBJ2-1; D gene: -; CDR3 protein: CSARGISGEQFF; CDR3 DNA: TGCAGTGCTAGAGGGATATCGGGTGAGCAGTTCTTC
clone size: many; V gene: TRBV5-1; J gene: TRBJ2-5; D gene: TRBD2; CDR3 protein: CASSLAPSGNQETQYF; CDR3 DNA: TGCGCCAGCAGCTTGGCCCCTAGCGGGAATCAAGAGACCCAGTACTTC
clone size: -; V gene: TRBV12-3/TRBV12-4; J gene: TRBJ2-7; D gene: -; CDR3 protein: CASRPRTGSNEQYF; CDR3 DNA: TGTGCCAGCAGACCCCGGACGGGGTCGAACGAGCAGTACTTC
clone size: -; V gene: TRBV11-1; J gene: TRBJ2-1; D gene: -; CDR3 protein: CASNPGSYNEQFF; CDR3 DNA: TGTGCCAGCAACCCTGGCTCCTACAATGAGCAGTTCTTC
clone size: many; V gene: TRBV3-1; J gene: TRBJ2-7; D gene: TRBD1; CDR3 protein: CASSQESGTAEQYF; CDR3 DNA: TGTGCCAGCAGCCAAGAGAGTGGGACAGCCGAGCAGTACTTC
clone size: few; V gene: TRBV3-1; J gene: TRBJ1-4; D gene: -; CDR3 protein: CASSQGTGEKLFF; CDR3 DNA: TGTGCCAGCAGCCAGGGAACGGGGGAAAAACTGTTTTTT
clone size: many; V gene: TRBV4-2; J gene: TRBJ2-5; D gene: TRBD1; CDR3 protein: CASSLGTGNARETQYF; CDR3 DNA: TGTGCCAGCAGCCTGGGGACAGGGAACGCAAGAGAGACCCAGTACTTC
clone size: many; V gene: TRBV3-1; J gene: TRBJ2-1; D gene: -; CDR3 protein: CASSPWGGGDYNEQFF; CDR3 DNA: TGTGCCAGCAGCCCTTGGGGAGGGGGCGACTACAATGAGCAGTTCTTC
clone size: -; V gene: TRBV6-4; J gene: TRBJ2-2; D gene: TRBD2; CDR3 protein: CALRLAGGINTGELFF; CDR3 DNA: TGTGCCCTCCGCCTAGCGGGAGGGATTAACACCGGGGAGCTGTTTTTT
clone size: -; V gene: TRBV27; J gene: TRBJ1-1; D gene: -; CDR3 protein: CASSLKAGSNTEAFF; CDR3 DNA: TGTGCCAGCAGTTTAAAGGCTGGTTCGAACACTGAAGCTTTCTTT
clone size: many; V gene: TRBV12-3/TRBV12-4; J gene: TRBJ2-5; D gene: -; CDR3 protein: CASRPGPTQETQYF; CDR3 DNA: TGTGCCAGCAGACCGGGACCCACCCAAGAGACCCAGTACTTC
clone size: many; V gene: TRBV7-6; J gene: TRBJ2-5; D gene: -; CDR3 protein: CASSFSWTAKYQETQYF; CDR3 DNA: TGTGCCAGCAGCTTTTCCTGGACAGCTAAGTACCAAGAGACCCAGTACTTC
clone size: few; V gene: TRBV4-3; J gene: TRBJ2-2; D gene: -; CDR3 protein: CASSNAPHKSGELFF; CDR3 DNA: TGCGCCAGCAGCAACGCACCACACAAGTCCGGGGAGCTGTTTTTT
clone size: -; V gene: TRBV7-3; J gene: TRBJ2-3; D gene: TRBD2; CDR3 protein: CASSLYRQREGEDTQYF; CDR3 DNA: TGTGCCAGCAGCTTATATCGCCAGCGGGAAGGAGAGGATACGCAGTATTTT
clone size: many; V gene: TRBV25-1; J gene: TRBJ1-2; D gene: -; CDR3 protein: CASSDPVNYGYTF; CDR3 DNA: TGTGCCAGCAGTGATCCGGTAAACTATGGCTACACCTTC
clone size: many; V gene: TRBV4-3; J gene: TRBJ2-7; D gene: TRBD1; CDR3 protein: CASSQDRSSYEQYF; CDR3 DNA: TGCGCCAGCAGCCAGGACAGGAGCTCCTACGAGCAGTACTTC
clone size: -; V gene: TRBV5-1; J gene: TRBJ2-2; D gene: -; CDR3 protein: CASKRDSNTGELFF; CDR3 DNA: TGCGCCAGCAAAAGGGATTCGAACACCGGGGAGCTGTTTTTT
clone size: -; V gene: TRBV12-3/TRBV12-4; J gene: TRBJ2-7; D gene: -; CDR3 protein: CASSRGGGGYEQYF; CDR3 DNA: TGTGCCAGCAGTAGAGGGGGGGGCGGCTACGAGCAGTACTTC
clone size: few; V gene: TRBV20-1; J gene: TRBJ2-1; D gene: -; CDR3 protein: CSAYMGLIKRYNEQFF; CDR3 DNA: TGCAGTGCTTACATGGGACTGATCAAACGATACAATGAGCAGTTCTTC
clone size: -; V gene: TRBV12-3/TRBV12-4; J gene: TRBJ2-1; D gene: TRBD2; CDR3 protein: CASSKNTGTSGRNEQFF; CDR3 DNA: TGTGCCAGCAGTAAAAACACCGGGACTAGCGGGAGAAATGAGCAGTTCTTC
clone size: -; V gene: TRBV27; J gene: TRBJ2-1; D gene: TRBD2; CDR3 protein: CASRTSGGSSYNEQFF; CDR3 DNA: TGTGCCAGCAGAACTAGCGGGGGGAGCTCCTACAATGAGCAGTTCTTC
clone size: many; V gene: TRBV5-1; J gene: TRBJ1-1; D gene: -; CDR3 protein: CASSFDSYTEAFF; CDR3 DNA: TGCGCCAGCAGCTTTGACAGCTACACTGAAGCTTTCTTT
clone size: once; V gene: TRBV7-9; J gene: TRBJ2-3; D gene: -; CDR3 protein: CASSQRTNTDTQYF; CDR3 DNA: TGTGCCAGCAGCCAGCGGACGAACACAGATACGCAGTATTTT
clone size: few; V gene: TRBV5-5; J gene: TRBJ2-5; D gene: TRBD1; CDR3 protein: CASSLYRGVQETQYF; CDR3 DNA: TGTGCCAGCAGCTTGTACAGGGGCGTTCAAGAGACCCAGTACTTC
clone size: many; V gene: TRBV4-3; J gene: TRBJ1-2; D gene: -; CDR3 protein: CASSQDMGYGYTF; CDR3 DNA: TGCGCCAGCAGCCAAGATATGGGCTACGGCTACACCTTC
clone size: -; V gene: TRBV7-2; J gene: TRBJ2-1; D gene: TRBD2; CDR3 protein: CASSLSGKYNEQFF; CDR3 DNA: TGTGCCAGCAGCTTAAGCGGGAAATACAATGAGCAGTTCTTC
clone size: many; V gene: TRBV12-3/TRBV12-4; J gene: TRBJ2-1; D gene: TRBD2; CDR3 protein: CASSYGTSYNEQFF; CDR3 DNA: TGTGCCAGCAGCTACGGGACTAGTTACAATGAGCAGTTCTTC
clone size: few; V gene: TRBV12-3/TRBV12-4; J gene: TRBJ2-7; D gene: -; CDR3 protein: CASGGTADYEQYF; CDR3 DNA: TGTGCCAGCGGGGGGACGGCCGACTACGAGCAGTACTTC
clone size: many; V gene: TRBV12-3/TRBV12-4; J gene: TRBJ2-3; D gene: -; CDR3 protein: CASTLDSSRDTQYF; CDR3 DNA: TGTGCCAGCACCCTCGATTCGAGTAGGGATACGCAGTATTTT
clone size: many; V gene: TRBV5-6; J gene: TRBJ1-4; D gene: -; CDR3 protein: CASSLYGGKLFF; CDR3 DNA: TGTGCCAGCAGCTTGTACGGGGGAAAACTGTTTTTT
clone size: few; V gene: TRBV27; J gene: TRBJ1-6; D gene: -; CDR3 protein: CASRLDSFSPLHF; CDR3 DNA: TGTGCCAGCAGATTGGACAGTTTTTCACCCCTCCACTTT
clone size: few; V gene: TRBV20-1; J gene: TRBJ1-6; D gene: -; CDR3 protein: CSARVQRSTLHF; CDR3 DNA: TGCAGTGCTAGAGTGCAGAGAAGTACCCTCCACTTT
clone size: many; V gene: TRBV28; J gene: TRBJ2-7; D gene: -; CDR3 protein: CASSLFGLSYEQYF; CDR3 DNA: TGTGCCAGCAGTTTATTTGGGCTCTCCTACGAGCAGTACTTC
clone size: -; V gene: TRBV5-1; J gene: TRBJ1-4; D gene: -; CDR3 protein: CASRSLVTNEKLFF; CDR3 DNA: TGCGCCAGCCGGTCCCTGGTAACTAATGAAAAACTGTTTTTT
clone size: many; V gene: TRBV24-1; J gene: TRBJ1-1; D gene: -; CDR3 protein: CATRRQPNTEAFF; CDR3 DNA: TGTGCCACCAGGCGACAGCCGAACACTGAAGCTTTCTTT
clone size: -; V gene: TRBV5-6; J gene: TRBJ2-1; D gene: -; CDR3 protein: CASSFARVPYNEQFF; CDR3 DNA: TGTGCCAGCAGCTTTGCAAGGGTCCCCTACAATGAGCAGTTCTTC
clone size: many; V gene: TRBV20-1; J gene: TRBJ2-1; D gene: -; CDR3 protein: CSASHNEQFF; CDR3 DNA: TGCAGTGCTAGCCACAATGAGCAGTTCTTC
clone size: few; V gene: TRBV5-1; J gene: TRBJ1-6; D gene: TRBD1; CDR3 protein: CASSPGQGTSPLHF; CDR3 DNA: TGCGCCAGCAGCCCGGGACAGGGTACATCACCCCTCCACTTT
clone size: -; V gene: TRBV5-1; J gene: TRBJ2-7; D gene: TRBD2; CDR3 protein: CASSQKLAVSYEQYF; CDR3 DNA: TGCGCCAGCAGCCAGAAGCTAGCGGTGTCCTACGAGCAGTACTTC
clone size: few; V gene: TRBV12-3/TRBV12-4; J gene: TRBJ1-3; D gene: TRBD1; CDR3 protein: CASSLGTGSSGNTIYF; CDR3 DNA: TGTGCCAGCAGTTTAGGGACAGGGAGCTCTGGAAACACCATATATTTT
clone size: medium-sized; V gene: TRBV29-1; J gene: TRBJ2-6; D gene: -; CDR3 protein: CSVWLGGAASGANVLTF; CDR3 DNA: TGCAGCGTTTGGCTTGGCGGCGCGGCCTCTGGGGCCAACGTCCTGACTTTC
clone size: -; V gene: TRBV25-1; J gene: TRBJ2-3; D gene: TRBD2; CDR3 protein: CASSVLTSGSVSYGTDTQYF; CDR3 DNA: TGTGCCAGCAGTGTCCTGACTAGCGGGAGTGTCAGTTACGGCACAGATACGCAGTATTTT
clone size: -; V gene: TRBV10-3; J gene: TRBJ2-1; D gene: -; CDR3 protein: CAISEVGARGFGNEQFF; CDR3 DNA: TGTGCCATCAGTGAAGTGGGAGCACGAGGTTTTGGCAATGAGCAGTTCTTC